The next 29 T cell receptor beta chains were all read from a single sample in a study of beta chain features in type 1 diabetes. These receptors have no identified antigens. Study-level points and caveats: Among patients with Type 1 diabetes, TCRB CDR3s were moderately but significantly shorter in every one of the four CD4+ subsets.

The investigators reverse transcribed all of the isolated RNA, so they sequenced expressed TCRB transcripts. Using immunoSEQ multiplex PCR, the repertoire was profiled, and TCRdb retains in-frame clones only, with some absent. Of approximately 170,000 clones listed, 6.5% to 9.5% are singletons. The specimen was central memory CD4+ T cells from blood. The receptor source for this set is a woman between 35 and 50 years old with type 1 diabetes.

The rearrangement links TRBV6-5 to TRBJ1-5; unclear D gene. CDR3 length: 14 amino acids. Trimming took 0 bases from V and 7 from J, leaving 10 bases between them. CDR1 and CDR2 from the germline V gene are MNHEY and SVGAGI. DNA for the CDR3: TGTGCCAGCAGTTACTCGATCGAACAACAGCCCCAGCATTTT. Residues: CASSYSIEQQPQHF.

This clone turned up a few times. The gene calls are TRBV28 and TRBJ2-7; D unresolved. Germline V gene sequence: CDR1 MDHEN, CDR2 SYDVKM. V shed 2 bases and J shed 7 bases, with 18 bases lying between them. The CDR3 consists of 15 residues. The CDR3 nucleotides read TGTGCCAGCAGTTTAACTCTAGGCGGCCTAAGGGAGCAGTACTTC. Protein product: CASSLTLGGLREQYF.

V usage is TRBV5-1 and J usage is TRBJ1-5; D is undetermined. Trimming removed 0 bases from V and 6 bases from J, with 10 bases in between. The V gene's germline CDR1 is SGHRS and CDR2 YFSETQ. The CDR3 consists of 14 residues. CDR3 amino acids: CASSLAGQGQPQHF. CDR3 sequence (DNA): TGCGCCAGCAGCTTGGCTGGGCAAGGTCAGCCCCAGCATTTT.

Ten or more counts support this clone. This chain uses TRBV7-2 with TRBJ2-3, with D maybe TRBD2 (6 bases). CDR1 and CDR2 from the germline V gene are SGHTA and FQGNSA. The V gene lost 3 bases and the J gene lost 2 bases, with 12 bases spanning the gap. CDR3 length: 15 residues. The CDR3 DNA reads TGTGCCAGCAGCTTCCTAGCGTCAGACACAGATACGCAGTATTTT. Translated, it gives CASSFLASDTDTQYF.

J is TRBJ2-5 and V is TRBV5-4, with TRBD2 matching 9 bases. CDR3 length: 15 residues. Trimming removed 0 bases from V and 5 bases from J; junction bases left unmatched: 5. Germline assignment: CDR1 SGHNT and CDR2 YYREEE (reference sequence). The CDR3 reads CASSLAGTSTETQYF. The CDR3 DNA sequence: TGTGCCAGCAGCTTGGCCGGGACTAGCACCGAGACCCAGTACTTC.

The chain carries TRBV9 and TRBJ2-7; 7 nucleotides agree with TRBD1. Per the germline V gene, CDR1 is SGDLS and CDR2 is YYNGEE. With V trimmed by 1 base and J by 1 base, 5 bases remained unmatched. The CDR3 length is 15 residues. CDR3 DNA sequence: TGTGCCAGCAGCGTATCATCAGGGGGATCCTACGAGCAGTACTTC. Its protein product is CASSVSSGGSYEQYF.

The chain recombines TRBV28 with TRBJ1-1; D may be TRBD1 (6 bases). The CDR3 extends over 13 amino acids. V dropped 5 bases and J dropped 0 bases, with 7 bases sitting between them. Germline values: CDR1 MDHEN, CDR2 SYDVKM. CDR3 nucleotides: TGTGCCAGCAGTGGACAGATGAACACTGAAGCTTTCTTT. This encodes CASSGQMNTEAFF. Variable domain in full (rest from reference TRBV28 and TRBJ1-1): DVKVTQSSRYLVKRTGEKVFLECVQDMDHENMFWYRQDPGLGLRLIYFSYDVKMKEKGDIPEGYSVSREKKERFSLILESASTNQTSMYLCASSGQMNTEAFFGQGTRLTVV.

In this sample, this clone turned up a few times. This chain connects TRBV18 to TRBJ2-1; TRBD1 matches 9 bases. CDR1 and CDR2 from the germline V gene are KGHSH and LQKENI. The CDR3 extends over 15 amino acids. The ends lost 3 bases at V and 7 bases at J; junction bases unmatched: 7. DNA for the CDR3: TGTGCCAGCTCACCGCCGGGACAGGGTTTTAATGAGCAGTTCTTC. It specifies CASSPPGQGFNEQFF. The full variable domain, its missing parts supplied by reference TRBV18 and TRBJ2-1, is NAGVMQNPRHLVRRRGQEARLRCSPMKGHSHVYWYRQLPEEGLKFMVYLQKENIIDESGMPKERFSAEFPKEGPSILRIQQVVRGDSAAYFCASSPPGQGFNEQFFGPGTRLTVL.

The chain joins TRBV6-5 to TRBJ1-1, with D perhaps matching TRBD1 (6 bases). CDR1 and CDR2 (germline): MNHEY, SVGAGI. V was cut by 4 bases and J by 0 bases, with 15 bases left in between. The CDR3 consists of 16 residues. CDR3 region: CASSSRTEQMNTEAFF. As DNA, the CDR3 is TGTGCCAGCAGTTCCCGGACAGAACAAATGAACACTGAAGCTTTCTTT.

The chain is built from TRBV28 and TRBJ1-1; perhaps TRBD1 as D (5 bases). The CDR3 totals 15 residues. Trimming took off 4 bases at V and 1 base at J, with 13 bases between the two ends. Germline lookup yields CDR1 MDHEN and CDR2 SYDVKM. The CDR3 region has the DNA TGTGCCAGCAGTTCCCCCCAGGGTGGGAACACTGAAGCTTTCTTT. Amino acid sequence: CASSSPQGGNTEAFF. Full variable domain (outside the CDR3, taken from reference TRBV28 and TRBJ1-1): DVKVTQSSRYLVKRTGEKVFLECVQDMDHENMFWYRQDPGLGLRLIYFSYDVKMKEKGDIPEGYSVSREKKERFSLILESASTNQTSMYLCASSSPQGGNTEAFFGQGTRLTVV.

This clone was counted between two and nine times. The rearrangement uses TRBV18 and TRBJ1-5, with D perhaps TRBD1 (5 bases). Per germline, CDR1 KGHSH and CDR2 LQKENI. This CDR3 contains 15 residues. The V gene lost 3 bases and the J gene lost 5 bases, with 14 bases spanning the gap. This CDR3 reads CASSPRGGADQPQHF. Written as DNA, the CDR3 is TGTGCCAGCTCACCGCGCGGCGGGGCCGATCAGCCCCAGCATTTT.

This clone was seen a handful of times. The V and J genes are TRBV11-2 and TRBJ2-5; the D gene is possibly TRBD2 (5 bases). Germline V gene data show CDR1 as SGHAT and CDR2 as FQNNGV. V lost 1 base and J 0 bases, leaving 12 bases between the germline ends. CDR3 length: 16 amino acids. The CDR3 coding sequence is TGTGCCAGCAGCTTAGGGTCGGGGTCAGACCAAGAGACCCAGTACTTC. It is translated as CASSLGSGSDQETQYF.

The chain links TRBV11-2 to TRBJ2-3; 8 bases match TRBD2. The CDR3 is 17 residues long. Losses at the gene ends were 1 base for V and 2 bases for J; bases not matched to a gene: 8. Germline-derived CDR1 and CDR2 are SGHAT and FQNNGV. This chain's CDR3 is CASSLGAGGGNTDTQYF. The CDR3 DNA sequence: TGTGCCAGCAGCTTAGGGGCAGGCGGGGGGAACACAGATACGCAGTATTTT.

This clone was detected only a few times. The chain couples TRBV4-3 to TRBJ2-7; the D gene is possibly TRBD1 (5 bases). V lost 4 bases, J lost 2 bases, and 15 bases lay in between. This CDR3 spans 15 amino acids. Germline lookup yields CDR1 LGHNA and CDR2 YSLEER. For the CDR3, the DNA is TGCGCCAGCAGCCCGCAACCGACAGCGACCTACGAGCAGTACTTC. It encodes CASSPQPTATYEQYF.

V gene TRBV14 combines with J gene TRBJ1-1; D possibly corresponds to TRBD1 (5 bases). The CDR3 has 16 residues. V was clipped by 2 bases and J by 3 bases, with 16 bases between them. Germline V gene data show CDR1 as SGHDN and CDR2 as FVKESK. The CDR3, as DNA: TGTGCCAGCAGCCAATACTTAGGTGGGGCGGACACTGAAGCTTTCTTT. It yields the protein CASSQYLGGADTEAFF.

In regard to this clone: In the same sample, other DNA sequences code for this CDR3. The rearrangement uses TRBV5-4 and TRBJ1-5, with D perhaps matching TRBD1 (5 bases). Trimming pared 0 bases from V and 4 bases from J, leaving 5 bases between. Per the germline V gene, CDR1 is SGHNT and CDR2 is YYREEE (reference sequence). This CDR3 has 13 residues. The CDR3 DNA reads as TGTGCCAGCAGCTTGGCAGGGAATCAGCCCCAGCATTTT. Translated: CASSLAGNQPQHF.

This clone was seen a handful of times. The rearrangement joins TRBV4-3 to TRBJ2-4, with 14 positions matching TRBD2. Germline assignment: CDR1 LGHNA and CDR2 YSLEER. The V gene end was trimmed by 3 bases and the J gene end by 4 bases; junction bases not matched to a gene: 2. The CDR3 contains 16 residues. CDR3 region: CASSQTSGRDKNIQYF. The CDR3 coding sequence is TGCGCCAGCAGCCAGACTAGCGGGAGGGATAAAAACATTCAGTACTTC.

Concerning this clone itself: The sample has other DNA sequences that encode this CDR3 too. V usage is TRBV9 and J usage is TRBJ2-7; 8 bases are shared with TRBD1. V gave up 0 bases and J gave up 2 bases; unmatched junction bases: 1. This CDR3 region has 14 residues. The germline CDR1 and CDR2 sequences are SGDLS and YYNGEE. The CDR3 DNA sequence: TGTGCCAGCAGCGTAGGGACAGGGACCTACGAGCAGTACTTC. It specifies CASSVGTGTYEQYF.

The V gene is TRBV18, the J gene TRBJ1-1; tentative D call: TRBD1 (6 bases). V lost 3 bases and J lost 3, with 8 bases in between. The CDR3 sequence is 13 residues long. From germline, CDR1 is KGHSH and CDR2 LQKENI. Written as DNA, the CDR3 is TGTGCCAGCTCACCGTACAGGGACACTGAAGCTTTCTTT. Translated, it gives CASSPYRDTEAFF.

Only a few counts were recorded for this clone. The V call is TRBV14, the J call TRBJ2-7; 8 bases are shared with TRBD2. With 3 bases clipped from V and 4 bases from J, the junction kept 5 bases outside the gene matches. CDR1 and CDR2 from the germline V gene are SGHDN and FVKESK. This CDR3 spans 14 amino acids. CDR3 DNA sequence: TGTGCCAGCAGCCAGAGCGGGAGAGGTTACGAGCAGTACTTC. It specifies CASSQSGRGYEQYF.

The V and J genes are TRBV9 and TRBJ2-7; D is undetermined. From germline, CDR1 is SGDLS and CDR2 YYNGEE. This CDR3 has 14 amino acids. V lost 0 bases and J lost 2, with 9 bases in between. CDR3 in amino acids: CASSVGSAAYEQYF. CDR3 DNA: TGTGCCAGCAGCGTAGGGTCCGCAGCCTACGAGCAGTACTTC.

This clone was observed a few times. This chain uses TRBV6-5 with TRBJ2-7; D uncertain. The length of the CDR3 is 14 residues. Trimming left V 6 bases short and J 0 bases short, with 12 bases between. Germline CDR1 MNHEY, CDR2 SVGAGI. CDR3 amino acids: CASSRDKSSYEQYF. The CDR3 DNA follows: TGTGCCAGCAGCCGAGACAAGAGCTCCTACGAGCAGTACTTC.

This clone has just a few counts. This chain links TRBV6-6 with TRBJ1-5, with D unresolved. This CDR3 region has 14 residues. V gave up 6 bases and J gave up 2 bases, with 11 bases separating them. Per the germline V gene, CDR1 is MNHNY and CDR2 is SVGAGI (reference sequence). CDR3 sequence: CASSIGLGNQPQHF. CDR3 coding DNA: TGTGCCAGCAGCATCGGACTGGGCAATCAGCCCCAGCATTTT.

This clone came up a few times. The chain carries TRBV15 and TRBJ2-4; D possibly corresponds to TRBD2 (5 bases). Trimming removed 1 base at V and 7 bases at J, with 11 bases between. Germline V gene lookup returns CDR1 LNHNV and CDR2 YYDKDF (reference sequence). The CDR3 length is 14 residues. As DNA, the CDR3 is TGTGCCACCAGCAGAGTGCCGGGCGGGAACATTCAGTACTTC. Translating gives CATSRVPGGNIQYF.

V usage is TRBV19 and J usage is TRBJ2-2; 7 nucleotides line up with TRBD2. Germline loops: CDR1 LNHDA, CDR2 SQIVND (reference sequence). The length of the CDR3 is 15 residues. V shed 6 bases, J shed 1 base, and the junction held 5 bases outside the gene matches. The CDR3 protein is CASRIQRGNTGELFF. The CDR3 bases are TGTGCCAGTAGAATCCAGCGGGGGAACACCGGGGAGCTGTTTTTT.

The chain combines TRBV4-1 with TRBJ2-7, with D tentatively TRBD1 (5 bases). The CDR3 runs 15 residues. Trimming removed 0 bases from V and 7 bases from J, with 16 bases in between. Germline CDR1 is MGHRA and CDR2 is YSYEKL. In DNA, the CDR3 is TGCGCCAGCAGCCAAGAAGGGCAGGGAATGGTGGAGCAGTACTTC. Protein sequence: CASSQEGQGMVEQYF.

The chain has TRBV28 and TRBJ1-4; 7 nucleotides align to TRBD1. V lost 5 bases and J lost 3; bases outside the gene matches: 6. The V gene's germline CDR1 is MDHEN and CDR2 SYDVKM. This CDR3 region has 15 residues. This CDR3 reads CASSDYRGANEKLFF. CDR3 nucleotides: TGTGCCAGCAGTGACTACAGGGGAGCTAATGAAAAACTGTTTTTT.

This clone showed up many times. The chain is built from TRBV2 and TRBJ2-2; D is perhaps TRBD2 (6 bases). Germline loops: CDR1 SNHLY, CDR2 FYNNEI. V gave up 6 bases and J gave up 6 bases, with 14 bases separating them. CDR3 length equals 14 residues. In DNA form, the CDR3 reads TGTGCCAGCAGATCCGGGACGGGAGCCGGGGAGCTGTTTTTT. It encodes CASRSGTGAGELFF. The entire variable domain, with the rest obtained from reference TRBV2 and TRBJ2-2, is as follows: EPEVTQTPSHQVTQMGQEVILRCVPISNHLYFYWYRQILGQKVEFLVSFYNNEISEKSEIFDDQFSVERPDGSNFTLKIRSTKLEDSAMYFCASRSGTGAGELFFGEGSRLTVL.

This clone was counted ten times or more. The chain employs TRBV20-1 and TRBJ2-5; D is undetermined. The V gene lost 4 bases and the J gene lost 8 bases, with 8 bases spanning the gap. The CDR3 has 10 amino acids. Germline V CDR1 and CDR2: DFQATT, SNEGSKA (reference sequence). As DNA, the CDR3 is TGCAGTGCTACCCTAGAAACCCAGTACTTC. Amino acids: CSATLETQYF.